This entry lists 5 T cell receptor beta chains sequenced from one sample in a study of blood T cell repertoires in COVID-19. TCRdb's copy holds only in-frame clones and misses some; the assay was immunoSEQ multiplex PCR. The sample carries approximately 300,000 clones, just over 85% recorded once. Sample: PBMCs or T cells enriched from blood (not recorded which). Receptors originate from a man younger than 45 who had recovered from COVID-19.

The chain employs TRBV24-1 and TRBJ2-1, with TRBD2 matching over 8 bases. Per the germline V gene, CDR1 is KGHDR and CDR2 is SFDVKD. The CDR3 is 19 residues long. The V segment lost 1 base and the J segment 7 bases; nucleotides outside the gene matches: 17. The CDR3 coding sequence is TGTGCCACCAGTGATTTCCAGGGTGGACAACTAGCGGCGGTGAATGAGCAGTTCTTC. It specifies CATSDFQGGQLAAVNEQFF.

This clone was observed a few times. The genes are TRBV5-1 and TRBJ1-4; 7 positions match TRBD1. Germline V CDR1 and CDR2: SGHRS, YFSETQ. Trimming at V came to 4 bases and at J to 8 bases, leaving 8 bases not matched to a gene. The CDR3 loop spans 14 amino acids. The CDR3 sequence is CASSLTGVREKLFF. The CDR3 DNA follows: TGCGCCAGCAGCCTAACAGGGGTACGAGAAAAACTGTTTTTT.

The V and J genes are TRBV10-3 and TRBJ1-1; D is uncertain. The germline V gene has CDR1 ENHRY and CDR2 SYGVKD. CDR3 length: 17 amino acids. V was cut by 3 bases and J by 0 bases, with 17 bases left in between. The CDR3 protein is CAISEGSEGRMNTEAFF. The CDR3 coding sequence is TGTGCCATCAGTGAAGGTTCAGAGGGAAGGATGAACACTGAAGCTTTCTTT.

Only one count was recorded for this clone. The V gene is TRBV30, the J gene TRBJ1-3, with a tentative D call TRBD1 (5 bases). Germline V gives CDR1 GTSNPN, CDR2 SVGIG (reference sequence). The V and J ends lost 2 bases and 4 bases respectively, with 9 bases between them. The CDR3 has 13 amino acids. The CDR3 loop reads CAWSPDSGNTIYF. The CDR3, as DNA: TGTGCCTGGAGTCCCGACAGCGGAAACACCATATATTTT. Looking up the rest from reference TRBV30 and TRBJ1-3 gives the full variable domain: SQTIHQWPATLVQPVGSPLSLECTVEGTSNPNLYWYRQAAGRGLQLLFYSVGIGQISSEVPQNLSASRPQDRQFILSSKKLLLSDSGFYLCAWSPDSGNTIYFGEGSWLTVV.

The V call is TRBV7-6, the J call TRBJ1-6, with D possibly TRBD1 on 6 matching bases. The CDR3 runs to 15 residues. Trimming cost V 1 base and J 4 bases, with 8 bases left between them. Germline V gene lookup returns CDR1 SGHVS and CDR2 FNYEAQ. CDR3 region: CASSLGTDYNSPLHF. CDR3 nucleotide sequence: TGTGCCAGCAGCTTAGGGACAGATTATAATTCACCCCTCCACTTT.